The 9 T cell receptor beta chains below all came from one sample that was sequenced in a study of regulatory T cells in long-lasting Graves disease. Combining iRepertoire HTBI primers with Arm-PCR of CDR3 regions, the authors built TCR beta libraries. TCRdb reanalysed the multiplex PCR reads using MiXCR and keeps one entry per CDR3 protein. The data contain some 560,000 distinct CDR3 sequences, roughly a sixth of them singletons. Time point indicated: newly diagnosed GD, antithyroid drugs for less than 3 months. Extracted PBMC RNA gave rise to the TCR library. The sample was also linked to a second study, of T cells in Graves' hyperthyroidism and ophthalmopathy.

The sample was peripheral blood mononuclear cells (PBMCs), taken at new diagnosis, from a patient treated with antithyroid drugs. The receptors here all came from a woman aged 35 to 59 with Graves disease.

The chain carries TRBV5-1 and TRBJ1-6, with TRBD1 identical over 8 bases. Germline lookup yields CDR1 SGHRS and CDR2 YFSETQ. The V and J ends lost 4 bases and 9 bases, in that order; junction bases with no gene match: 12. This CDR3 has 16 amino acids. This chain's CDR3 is CASSPLATGEGSPLHF. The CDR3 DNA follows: TGCGCCAGCAGCCCCCTCGCGACAGGGGAGGGTTCACCCCTCCACTTT.

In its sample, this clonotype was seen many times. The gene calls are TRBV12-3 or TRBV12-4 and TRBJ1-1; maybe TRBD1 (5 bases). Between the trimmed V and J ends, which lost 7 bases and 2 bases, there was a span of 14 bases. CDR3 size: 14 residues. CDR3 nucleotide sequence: TGTGCCAGCACTCACCTGGGACTTAACACTGAAGCTTTCTTT. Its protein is CASTHLGLNTEAFF.

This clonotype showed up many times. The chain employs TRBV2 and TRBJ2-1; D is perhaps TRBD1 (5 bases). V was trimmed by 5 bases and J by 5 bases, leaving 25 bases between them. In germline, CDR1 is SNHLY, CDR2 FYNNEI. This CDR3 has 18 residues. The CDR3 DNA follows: TGTGCCAGCAGTTACTATATCGGACACCCAAGAGCCCACAATGAGCAGTTCTTC. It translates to CASSYYIGHPRAHNEQFF.

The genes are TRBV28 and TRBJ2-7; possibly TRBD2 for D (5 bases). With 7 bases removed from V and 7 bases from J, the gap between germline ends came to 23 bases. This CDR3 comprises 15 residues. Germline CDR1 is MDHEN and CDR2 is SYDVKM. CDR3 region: CASTPAEALVSEQYF. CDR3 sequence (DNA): TGTGCCAGCACTCCCGCGGAGGCCCTAGTTTCGGAGCAGTACTTC.

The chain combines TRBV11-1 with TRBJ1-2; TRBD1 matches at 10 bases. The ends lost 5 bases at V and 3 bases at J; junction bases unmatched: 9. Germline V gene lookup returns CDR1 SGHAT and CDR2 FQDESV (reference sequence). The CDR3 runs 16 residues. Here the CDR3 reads CASSLTGTGDYYGYTF. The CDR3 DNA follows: TGTGCCAGCAGCCTAACCGGGACAGGGGATTACTATGGCTACACCTTC.

CDR3 DNA: TGTGCCAGCAGCTTAGGAACCAGGGGAGAGCAGTTCTTC. Translating it yields CASSLGTRGEQFF. The chain employs TRBV11-2 and TRBJ2-1; D may be TRBD1 (6 bases). Trimming removed 1 base from V and 10 bases from J, with 11 bases in between. Germline V gives CDR1 SGHAT, CDR2 FQNNGV. The CDR3 covers 13 residues.

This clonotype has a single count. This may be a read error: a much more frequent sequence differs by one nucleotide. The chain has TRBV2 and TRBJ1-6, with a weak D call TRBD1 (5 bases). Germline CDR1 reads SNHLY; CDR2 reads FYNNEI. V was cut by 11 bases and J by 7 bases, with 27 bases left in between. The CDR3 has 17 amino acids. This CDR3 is CAGLLMQAQWGNSPLHF. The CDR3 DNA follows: TGTGCCGGCCTCCTAATGCAGGCCCAATGGGGGAATTCACCCCTCCACTTT.

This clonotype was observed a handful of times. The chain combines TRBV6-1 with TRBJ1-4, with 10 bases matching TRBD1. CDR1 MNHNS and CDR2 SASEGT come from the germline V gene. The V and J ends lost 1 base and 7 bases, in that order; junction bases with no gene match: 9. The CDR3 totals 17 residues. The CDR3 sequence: CASSEEGQGNVGEKLFF. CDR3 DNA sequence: TGTGCCAGCAGTGAAGAGGGACAGGGGAATGTTGGTGAAAAACTGTTTTTT.

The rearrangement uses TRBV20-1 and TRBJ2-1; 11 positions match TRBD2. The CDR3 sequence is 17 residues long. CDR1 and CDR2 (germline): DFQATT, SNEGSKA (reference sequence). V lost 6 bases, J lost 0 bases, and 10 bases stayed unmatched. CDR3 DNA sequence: TGCAGTGCCATGGGTAGCGGGGGGGTGAGCTCCTACAATGAGCAGTTCTTC. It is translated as CSAMGSGGVSSYNEQFF.